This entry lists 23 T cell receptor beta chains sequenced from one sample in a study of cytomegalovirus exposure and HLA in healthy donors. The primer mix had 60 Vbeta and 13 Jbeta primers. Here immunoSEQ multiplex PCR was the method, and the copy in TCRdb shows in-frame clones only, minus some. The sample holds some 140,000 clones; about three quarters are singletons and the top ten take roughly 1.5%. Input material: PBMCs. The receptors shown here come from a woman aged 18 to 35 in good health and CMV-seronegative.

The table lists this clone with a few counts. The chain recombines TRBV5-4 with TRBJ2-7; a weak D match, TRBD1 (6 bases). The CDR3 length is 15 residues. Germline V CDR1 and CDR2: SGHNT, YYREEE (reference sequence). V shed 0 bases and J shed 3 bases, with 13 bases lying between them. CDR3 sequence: CASSLDQGPYYEQYF. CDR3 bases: TGTGCCAGCAGCTTGGATCAGGGGCCCTACTACGAGCAGTACTTC. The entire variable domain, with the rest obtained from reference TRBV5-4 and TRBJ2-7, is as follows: ETGVTQSPTHLIKTRGQQVTLRCSSQSGHNTVSWYQQALGQGPQFIFQYYREEENGRGNFPPRFSGLQFPNYSSELNVNALELDDSALYLCASSLDQGPYYEQYFGPGTRLTVT.

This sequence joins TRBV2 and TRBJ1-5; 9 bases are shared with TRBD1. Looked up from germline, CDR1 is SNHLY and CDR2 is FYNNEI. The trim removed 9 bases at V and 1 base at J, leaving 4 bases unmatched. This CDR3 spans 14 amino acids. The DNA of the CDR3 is TGTGCCAGTGTACAGGGGGCGAGCAATCAGCCCCAGCATTTT. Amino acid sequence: CASVQGASNQPQHF.

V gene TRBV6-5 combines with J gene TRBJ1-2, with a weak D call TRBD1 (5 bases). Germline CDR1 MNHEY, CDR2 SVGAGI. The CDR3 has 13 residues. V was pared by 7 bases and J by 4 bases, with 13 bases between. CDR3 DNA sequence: TGTGCCAGCACCCCGACAGCTTCCTATGGCTACACCTTC. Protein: CASTPTASYGYTF.

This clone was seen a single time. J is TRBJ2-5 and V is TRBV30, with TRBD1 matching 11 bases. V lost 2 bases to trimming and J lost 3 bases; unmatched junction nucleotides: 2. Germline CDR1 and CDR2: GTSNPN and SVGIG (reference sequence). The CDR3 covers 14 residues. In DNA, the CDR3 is TGTGCCTGGAGTCGGACAGGGGGCGAAGAGACCCAGTACTTC. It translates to CAWSRTGGEETQYF.

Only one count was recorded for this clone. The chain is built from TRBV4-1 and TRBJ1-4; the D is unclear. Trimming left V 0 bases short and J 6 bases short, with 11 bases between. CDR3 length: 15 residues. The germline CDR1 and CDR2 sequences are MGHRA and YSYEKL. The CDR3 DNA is TGCGCCAGCAGCCAAGAAGAGGGCCCGGATGAAAAACTGTTTTTT. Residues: CASSQEEGPDEKLFF.

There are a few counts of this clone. CDR3 in amino acids: CASRGQNLETQYF. In DNA, the CDR3 is TGTGCCAGCAGAGGACAGAATCTTGAGACCCAGTACTTC. V gene TRBV6-1 combines with J gene TRBJ2-5; maybe TRBD1 (6 bases). This CDR3 is built from 13 residues. Germline loops: CDR1 MNHNS, CDR2 SASEGT. With 6 bases removed from V and 5 bases from J, the gap between germline ends came to 13 bases.

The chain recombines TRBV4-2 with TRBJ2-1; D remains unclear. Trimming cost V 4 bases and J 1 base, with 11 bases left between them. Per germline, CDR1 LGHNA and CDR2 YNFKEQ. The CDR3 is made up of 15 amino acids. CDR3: CASSLSGQSYNEQFF. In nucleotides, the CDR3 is TGTGCCAGCAGCCTATCTGGCCAGTCCTACAATGAGCAGTTCTTC.

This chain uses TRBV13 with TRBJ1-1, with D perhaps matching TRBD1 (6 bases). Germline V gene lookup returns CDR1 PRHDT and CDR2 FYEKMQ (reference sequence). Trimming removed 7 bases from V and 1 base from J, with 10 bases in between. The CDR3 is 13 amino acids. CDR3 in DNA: TGTGCCAGCAAAAGGACAGCGAACACTGAAGCTTTCTTT. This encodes CASKRTANTEAFF.

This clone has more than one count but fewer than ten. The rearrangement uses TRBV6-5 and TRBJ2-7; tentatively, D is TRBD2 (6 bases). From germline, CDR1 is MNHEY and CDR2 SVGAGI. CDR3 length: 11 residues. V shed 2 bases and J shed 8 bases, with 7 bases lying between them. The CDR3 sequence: CASSYGGKQYF. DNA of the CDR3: TGTGCCAGCAGTTACGGAGGGAAGCAGTACTTC.

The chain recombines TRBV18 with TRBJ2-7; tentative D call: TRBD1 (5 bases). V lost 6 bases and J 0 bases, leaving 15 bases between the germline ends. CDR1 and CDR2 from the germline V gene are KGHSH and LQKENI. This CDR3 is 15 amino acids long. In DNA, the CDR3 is TGTGCCAGCTCCCCCAGGGCAGGGAACTCCTACGAGCAGTACTTC. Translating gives CASSPRAGNSYEQYF.

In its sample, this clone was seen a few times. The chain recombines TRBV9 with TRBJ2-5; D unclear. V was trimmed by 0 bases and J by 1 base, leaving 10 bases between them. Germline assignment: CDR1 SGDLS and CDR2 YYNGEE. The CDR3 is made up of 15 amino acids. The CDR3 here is CASSVAPIFQETQYF. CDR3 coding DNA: TGTGCCAGCAGCGTAGCTCCTATCTTCCAAGAGACCCAGTACTTC.

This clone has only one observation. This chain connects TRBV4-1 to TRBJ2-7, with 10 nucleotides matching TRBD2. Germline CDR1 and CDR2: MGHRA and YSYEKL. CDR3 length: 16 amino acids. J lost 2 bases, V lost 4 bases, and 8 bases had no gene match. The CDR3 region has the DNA TGCGCCAGCAGCCCCGTGCCGAGCGGGAGGGCCTACGAGCAGTACTTC. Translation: CASSPVPSGRAYEQYF.

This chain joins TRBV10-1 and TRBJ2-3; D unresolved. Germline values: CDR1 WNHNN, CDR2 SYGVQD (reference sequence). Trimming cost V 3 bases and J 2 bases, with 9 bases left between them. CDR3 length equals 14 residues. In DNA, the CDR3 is TGCGCCAGCAGTGATACTATCCCCACAGATACGCAGTATTTT. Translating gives CASSDTIPTDTQYF.

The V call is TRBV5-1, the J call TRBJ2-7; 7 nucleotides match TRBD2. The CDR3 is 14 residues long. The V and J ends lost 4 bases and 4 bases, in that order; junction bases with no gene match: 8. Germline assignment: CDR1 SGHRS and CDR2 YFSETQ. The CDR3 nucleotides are TGCGCCAGCAGCCCCATGGCGGGAGAGTACGAGCAGTACTTC. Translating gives CASSPMAGEYEQYF.

CDR3 coding DNA: TGTGCCAGCAGTATGACTAGCGTAAATACGCAGTATTTT. Encoded protein: CASSMTSVNTQYF. This chain joins TRBV6-1 and TRBJ2-3, with 8 bases identical to TRBD2. V was clipped by 5 bases and J by 7 bases; unmatched bases: 5. Germline V gene lookup returns CDR1 MNHNS and CDR2 SASEGT. The CDR3 has 13 residues.

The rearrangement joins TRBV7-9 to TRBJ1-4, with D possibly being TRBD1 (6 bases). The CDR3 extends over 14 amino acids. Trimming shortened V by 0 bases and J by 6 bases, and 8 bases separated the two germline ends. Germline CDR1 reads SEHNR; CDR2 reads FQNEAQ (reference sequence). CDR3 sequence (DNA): TGTGCCAGCAGCTTAGCAGGACAGTATGAAAAACTGTTTTTT. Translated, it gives CASSLAGQYEKLFF.

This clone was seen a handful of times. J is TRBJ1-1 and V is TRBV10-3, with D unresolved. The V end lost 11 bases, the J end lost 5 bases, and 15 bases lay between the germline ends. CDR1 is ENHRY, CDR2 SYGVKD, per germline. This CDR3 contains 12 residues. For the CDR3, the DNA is TGTGCCTCAATGGAGGGCAGAACTGAAGCTTTCTTT. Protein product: CASMEGRTEAFF.

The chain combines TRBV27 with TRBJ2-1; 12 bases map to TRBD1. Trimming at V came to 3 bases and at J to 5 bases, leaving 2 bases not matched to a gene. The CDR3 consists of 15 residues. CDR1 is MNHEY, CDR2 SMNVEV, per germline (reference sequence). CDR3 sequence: CASSLGTGGHNEQFF. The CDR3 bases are TGTGCCAGCAGTTTGGGGACAGGGGGCCACAATGAGCAGTTCTTC.

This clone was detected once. The CDR3 protein is CASSRSSGSTYNEQFF. The CDR3 nucleotides are TGTGCCAGTAGTAGGTCTAGCGGGAGCACCTACAATGAGCAGTTCTTC. J is TRBJ2-1 and V is TRBV19, with TRBD2 matching over 10 bases. Trimming at V came to 4 bases and at J to 2 bases, leaving 5 bases not matched to a gene. The CDR3 loop spans 16 amino acids. The germline CDR1 and CDR2 sequences are LNHDA and SQIVND (reference sequence).

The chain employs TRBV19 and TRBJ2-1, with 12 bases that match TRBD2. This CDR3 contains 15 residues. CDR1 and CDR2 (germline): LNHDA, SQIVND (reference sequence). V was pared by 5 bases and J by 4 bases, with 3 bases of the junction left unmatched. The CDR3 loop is CASSALAGGYNEQFF. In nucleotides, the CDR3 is TGTGCCAGTAGTGCACTAGCGGGAGGTTACAATGAGCAGTTCTTC.

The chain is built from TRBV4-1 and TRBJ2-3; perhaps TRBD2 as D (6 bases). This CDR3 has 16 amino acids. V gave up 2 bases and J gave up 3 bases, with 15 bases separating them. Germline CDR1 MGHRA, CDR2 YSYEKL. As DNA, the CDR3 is TGCGCCAGCAGCCAATGGAGGACGGGAGCGACAGATACGCAGTATTTT. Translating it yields CASSQWRTGATDTQYF.

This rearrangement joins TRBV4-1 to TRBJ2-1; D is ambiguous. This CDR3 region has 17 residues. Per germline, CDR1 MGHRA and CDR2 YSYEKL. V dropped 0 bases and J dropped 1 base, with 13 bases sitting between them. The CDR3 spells CASSQENGWISYNEQFF. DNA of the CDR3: TGCGCCAGCAGCCAAGAGAACGGGTGGATTTCCTACAATGAGCAGTTCTTC.

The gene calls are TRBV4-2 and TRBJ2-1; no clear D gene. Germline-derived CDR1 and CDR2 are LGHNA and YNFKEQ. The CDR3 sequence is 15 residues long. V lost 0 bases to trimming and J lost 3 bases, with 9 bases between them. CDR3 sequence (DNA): TGTGCCAGCAGCCAAGATCAACTTAGCTACAATGAGCAGTTCTTC. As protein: CASSQDQLSYNEQFF.